This T cell receptor (beta chain) was sequenced for a study of T-cell memory formation after mild COVID-19. TCRdb processed the 5' RACE reads anew with MiXCR; each CDR3 protein has one entry. This sample yields hundreds of thousands of distinct CDR3 sequences, of which roughly 18% are seen a single time; 12% belongs to the top ten. This clonotype was picked up a small number of times. This TCR came from an adult woman who had mild COVID-19 (a few samples of this study predate the infection). Cell type and time point are not known. The sample taken for sequencing was PBMCs or a T cell subset sorted from them (not recorded which).

CDR3 loop: CSAPVQVTSGNTIYF. The DNA of the CDR3 is TGCAGTGCTCCGGTTCAGGTTACCTCTGGAAACACCATATATTTT. The chain carries TRBV20-1 and TRBJ1-3; D unclear. Germline-derived CDR1 and CDR2 are DFQATT and SNEGSKA (reference sequence). V lost 5 bases and J 0 bases, leaving 14 bases between the germline ends. The CDR3 is 15 residues long.